These 9 T cell receptor beta chains came from one sample sequenced in a study of blood T cell repertoires in COVID-19. Generated by immunoSEQ multiplex PCR, the TCRdb table keeps only in-frame clones and is missing some. The sample holds some 150,000 clones, approximately 81% seen once. The sequenced sample consisted of peripheral blood. These receptors were collected from a human donor in a cohort sampled during active COVID-19.

This rearrangement joins TRBV25-1 to TRBJ2-1; TRBD2 aligns across 10 bases. CDR1 and CDR2 from the germline V gene are MGHDK and SYGVNS. Unmatched junction bases numbered 10, after V lost 2 bases and J lost 3 bases. The CDR3 contains 18 residues. Here the CDR3 reads CASSEALAGKSYYNEQFF. CDR3 sequence (DNA): TGTGCCAGCAGTGAAGCACTAGCGGGGAAAAGCTACTACAATGAGCAGTTCTTC.

This chain links TRBV7-2 with TRBJ2-7; possible D gene TRBD1, 6 bases. CDR1 is SGHTA, CDR2 FQGNSA, per germline. The germline V and J ends were trimmed by 5 bases and 4 bases, with 18 bases remaining between them. The CDR3 runs 15 residues. CDR3 amino acids: CASSNRADFSYEQYF. The CDR3 DNA follows: TGTGCCAGCAGCAACAGGGCGGATTTCTCTTACGAGCAGTACTTC.

The chain joins TRBV2 to TRBJ1-5; the D gene is possibly TRBD1 (6 bases). This CDR3 contains 15 residues. V gave up 6 bases and J gave up 4 bases, with 16 bases separating them. CDR1 is SNHLY, CDR2 FYNNEI, per germline. The CDR3 DNA follows: TGTGCCAGCAGGGGAGCCGGGACAAATAATCAGCCCCAGCATTTT. Translation: CASRGAGTNNQPQHF.

The rearrangement joins TRBV12-3 or TRBV12-4 to TRBJ1-6; D not resolved. Deletions cut 6 bases from V and 7 bases from J, with 7 bases between. The CDR3 has 12 residues. The CDR3 sequence: CASSSHNSPLHF. Here the CDR3 DNA reads TGTGCCAGCAGCAGTCACAATTCACCCCTCCACTTT.

In this sample, this clone turned up once. V gene TRBV2 combines with J gene TRBJ2-7; the D is unclear. The CDR3 consists of 15 residues. Deletions cut 1 base from V and 1 base from J, with 11 bases between. Germline assignment: CDR1 SNHLY and CDR2 FYNNEI. The DNA of the CDR3 is TGTGCCAGCAGTGAAGGGGCATCGAAATCCTACGAGCAGTACTTC. Translation gives CASSEGASKSYEQYF.

The chain combines TRBV28 with TRBJ1-6; weak D call: TRBD1 (6 bases). CDR1 is MDHEN, CDR2 SYDVKM, per germline. The V gene lost 7 bases and the J gene lost 10 bases, with 14 bases spanning the gap. The length of the CDR3 is 13 residues. DNA for the CDR3: TGTGCCAGCAAGGGCAGGGGTTCGTCACCCCTCCACTTT. Protein product: CASKGRGSSPLHF.

This clone was observed once. This rearrangement joins TRBV7-2 to TRBJ2-5, with D possibly TRBD1 on 5 matching bases. Germline assignment: CDR1 SGHTA and CDR2 FQGNSA. CDR3 size: 14 residues. Trimming shortened V by 4 bases and J by 5 bases, and 14 bases separated the two germline ends. In DNA, the CDR3 is TGTGCCAGCAGCTCACAGGTTTCTGGGGAGACCCAGTACTTC. This gives the protein CASSSQVSGETQYF.

As to this clone: The identical CDR3 is also encoded by other nucleotide sequences in the sample. This chain connects TRBV3-1 (or the pseudogene TRBV3-2) to TRBJ1-2; 7 bases align to TRBD1. Germline trimming cut 6 bases from V and 7 bases from J; bases unmatched to any gene: 5. Germline lookup yields CDR1 LGHDT and CDR2 YNNKEL (reference sequence). The CDR3 is 12 amino acids. CDR3 sequence: CASSHRGSGYTF. Here the CDR3 DNA reads TGTGCCAGCAGTCACAGGGGCAGTGGCTACACCTTC.

This chain joins TRBV5-6 and TRBJ2-5; D is possibly TRBD2 (5 bases). V lost 4 bases and J 5 bases, leaving 6 bases between the germline ends. This CDR3 contains 11 residues. CDR1 is SGHDT and CDR2 is YYEEEE in the germline V gene. CDR3 sequence: CASSTGETQYF. The CDR3 bases are TGTGCCAGCAGCACGGGGGAGACCCAGTACTTC.